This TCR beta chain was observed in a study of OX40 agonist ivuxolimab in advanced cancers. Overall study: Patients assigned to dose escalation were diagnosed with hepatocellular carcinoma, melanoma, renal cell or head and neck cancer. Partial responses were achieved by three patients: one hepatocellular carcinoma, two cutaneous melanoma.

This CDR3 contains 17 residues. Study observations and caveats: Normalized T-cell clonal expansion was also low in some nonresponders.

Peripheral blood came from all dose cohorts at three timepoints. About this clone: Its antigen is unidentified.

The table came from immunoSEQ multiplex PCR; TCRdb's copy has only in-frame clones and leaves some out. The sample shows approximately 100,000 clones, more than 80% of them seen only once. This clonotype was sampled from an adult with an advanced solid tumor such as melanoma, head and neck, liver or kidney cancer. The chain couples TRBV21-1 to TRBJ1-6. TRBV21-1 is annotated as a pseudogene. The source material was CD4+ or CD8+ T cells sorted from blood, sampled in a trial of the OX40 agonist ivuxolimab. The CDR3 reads CASSKGRSSSYNSPLHF. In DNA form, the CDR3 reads TGTGCCAGCAGCAAAGGGAGGAGCAGCTCCTATAATTCACCCCTCCACTTT.